The text below deals with one TCR beta chain. The clone's antigen remains unknown. Nothing much larger sits one base from this clone, and base qualities are not available. This sample was included in a study of T cell responses to AZD1222 COVID-19 vaccine (dated by TCRdb to the early 2020s). Regarding the study in general: A total of about 230 trial participants underwent TCR sequencing, of whom some 210 received two doses of AZD1222 and approximately 25 received two doses of the MenACWY control vaccine. Enrollment into the trials was organized by age into subgroups of 18-55, 56-69 and 70-plus years, and those subgroups contained approximately 150, 30 and 60 TCR-sequenced participants, respectively. General study outcomes and caveats: Reportedly, almost half of the unique spike-specific TCRs recognized epitopes lying outside the regions that are mutated in the B.1.351 and B.1.1.7 variants. Conclusions about previously exposed vaccinees are limited because only five to seven AZD1222 recipients were SARS-CoV-2 seropositive at baseline. The 56-69-year group was small, and its depth increase did not reach significance, likely because of low power. Participants were mostly white British, with more females than males. The authors suggested clonal diversity may have been underestimated. CD4 TCRs associated with the vaccine covered the entire spike protein, and the dominant responses were in regions 160-218 and 743-854. Because no samples from the day 14 peak response were available, repertoires could be characterized only after the peak T cell response. After two AZD1222 doses, spike-specific TCR breadth and depth were significantly higher than at day 0 and than in MenACWY recipients.

The time point label on this specimen signifies: about 28 days (+/-7) after the second vaccine dose. AZD1222 recipients given second doses at about 4 weeks or at about 12 weeks were pooled, since spike-specific TCR depth and breadth were not found to differ between the two schedules. Samples from vaccinated people were obtained from the UK trials COV001 and COV002, which included a single-blind randomized controlled phase 2/3 trial of AZD1222 (ChAdOx1 nCoV-19) in healthy adults. Trial participant PBMC samples were collected at day 0 and day 28 after the second dose for TCRbeta chain sequencing. The CDR3 regions of human TCRbeta chains were analyzed by immunosequencing. Under the source paper's analysis protocol: Repertoire TCRs were matched against a reference library of SARS-CoV-2-specific TCRs generated with the MIRA antigen-specificity platform. Breadth meant the fraction of unique TCRs that were SARS-CoV-2-associated, whereas depth meant the fraction of total T cells that were SARS-CoV-2-associated. Each spike-specific TCR was assigned to its reactive spike region and to a CD4 or CD8 class using the MIRA data. Log10-transformed breadth and depth values were compared by one-way ANOVA with Sidak's multiple comparisons tests. TCRdb's version of the immuneACCESS table is confined to in-frame rearrangements and falls short of the full clone set. An unresolved V gene accounts for under half of the shortfall where checked; the remainder is of unknown origin. V and J calls and clone size are those listed in that table; D and trimming were worked out from the DNA. This sample comprises roughly 77,000 clones, 92% of them detected only once. The ten largest clonotypes hold roughly 4.5% of the sample.

Taken from cysteine to phenylalanine, the CDR3 has 14 residues. Only CDR3 DNA remains: 42 bases, in frame from the first base. Between the V and J ends, shortened by 2 bases and 5 bases respectively, the junction contains 15 bases. CDR1 and CDR2 are read off the germline V gene as SQVTM and ANQGSEA. Sequences were derived from peripheral blood, sampled 28 days after the second AZD1222 dose. Here the chain combines TRBV29-1 and TRBJ2-5; the D gene lacks a confident call. The receptor was derived from an adult who received the AZD1222 COVID-19 vaccine. The CDR3 is CSVESRWSEETQYF. The nucleotide sequence reads TGCAGCGTTGAATCGCGTTGGAGCGAGGAGACCCAGTACTTC.